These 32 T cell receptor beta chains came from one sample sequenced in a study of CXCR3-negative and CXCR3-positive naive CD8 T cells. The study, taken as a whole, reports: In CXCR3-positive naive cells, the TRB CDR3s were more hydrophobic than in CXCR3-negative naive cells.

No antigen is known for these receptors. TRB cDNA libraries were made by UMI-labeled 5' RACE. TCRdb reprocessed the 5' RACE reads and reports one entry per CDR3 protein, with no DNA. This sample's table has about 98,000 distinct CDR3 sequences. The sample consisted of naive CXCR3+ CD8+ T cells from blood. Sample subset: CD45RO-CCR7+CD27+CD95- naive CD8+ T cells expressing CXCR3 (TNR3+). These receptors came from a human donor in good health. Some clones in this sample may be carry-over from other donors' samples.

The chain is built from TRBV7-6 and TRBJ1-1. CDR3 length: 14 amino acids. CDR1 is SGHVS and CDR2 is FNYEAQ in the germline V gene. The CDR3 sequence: CASSLDAVNTEAFF.

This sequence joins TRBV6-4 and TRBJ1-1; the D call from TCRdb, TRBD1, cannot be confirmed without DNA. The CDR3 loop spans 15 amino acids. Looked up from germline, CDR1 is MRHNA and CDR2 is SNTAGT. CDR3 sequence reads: CASSVSGAENTEAFF.

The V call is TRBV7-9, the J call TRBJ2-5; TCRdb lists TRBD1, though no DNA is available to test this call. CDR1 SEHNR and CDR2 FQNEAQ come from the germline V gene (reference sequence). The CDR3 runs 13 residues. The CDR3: CAERAGAEETQYF.

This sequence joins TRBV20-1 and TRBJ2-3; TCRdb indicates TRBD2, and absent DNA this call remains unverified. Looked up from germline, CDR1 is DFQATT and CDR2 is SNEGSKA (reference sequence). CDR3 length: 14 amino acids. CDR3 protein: CSAAGLAGADTQYF.

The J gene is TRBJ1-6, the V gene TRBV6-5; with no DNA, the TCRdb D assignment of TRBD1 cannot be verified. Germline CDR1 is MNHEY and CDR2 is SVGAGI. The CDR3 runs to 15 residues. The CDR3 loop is CASSLGQSVYSPLHF.

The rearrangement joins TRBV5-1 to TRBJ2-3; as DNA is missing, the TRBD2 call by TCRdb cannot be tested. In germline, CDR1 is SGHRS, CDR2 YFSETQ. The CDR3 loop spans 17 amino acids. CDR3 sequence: CASSLGPSGGYTDTQYF. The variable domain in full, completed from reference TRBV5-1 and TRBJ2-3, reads KAGVTQTPRYLIKTRGQQVTLSCSPISGHRSVSWYQQTPGQGLQFLFEYFSETQRNKGNFPGRFSGRQFSNSRSEMNVSTLELGDSALYLCASSLGPSGGYTDTQYFGPGTRLTVL.

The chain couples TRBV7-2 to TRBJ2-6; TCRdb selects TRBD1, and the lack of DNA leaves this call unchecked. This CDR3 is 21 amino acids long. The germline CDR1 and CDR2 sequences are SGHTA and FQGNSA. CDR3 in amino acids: CASSLRGVSTGVDGGANVLTF.

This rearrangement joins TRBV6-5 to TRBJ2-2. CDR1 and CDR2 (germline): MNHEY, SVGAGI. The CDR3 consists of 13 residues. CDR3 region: CASSYSSAGELFF.

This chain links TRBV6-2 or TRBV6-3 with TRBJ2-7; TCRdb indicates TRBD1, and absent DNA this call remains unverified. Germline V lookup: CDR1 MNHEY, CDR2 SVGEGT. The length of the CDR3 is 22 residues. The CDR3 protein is CASSPGPTQGPIYPGGPYEQYF.

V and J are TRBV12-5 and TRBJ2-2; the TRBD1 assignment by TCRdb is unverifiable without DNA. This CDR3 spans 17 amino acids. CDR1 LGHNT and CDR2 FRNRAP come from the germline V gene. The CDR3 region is CASGLVEGTVNTGELFF.

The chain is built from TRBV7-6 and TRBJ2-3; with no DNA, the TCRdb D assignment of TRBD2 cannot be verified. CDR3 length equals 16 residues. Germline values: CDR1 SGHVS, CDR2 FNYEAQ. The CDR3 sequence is CASSSTLAGATDTQYF.

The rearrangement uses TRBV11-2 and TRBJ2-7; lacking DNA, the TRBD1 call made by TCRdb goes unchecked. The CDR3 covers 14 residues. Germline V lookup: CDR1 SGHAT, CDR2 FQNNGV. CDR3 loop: CASSPQGSLYEQYF.

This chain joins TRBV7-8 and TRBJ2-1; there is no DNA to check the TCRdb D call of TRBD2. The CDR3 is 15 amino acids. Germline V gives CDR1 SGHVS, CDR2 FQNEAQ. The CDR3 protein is CASTLSGGYYNEQFF.

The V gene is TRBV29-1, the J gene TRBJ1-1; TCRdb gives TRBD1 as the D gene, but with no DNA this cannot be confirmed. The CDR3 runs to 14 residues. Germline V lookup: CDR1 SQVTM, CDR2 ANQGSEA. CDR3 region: CSVEKGVGSTEAFF.

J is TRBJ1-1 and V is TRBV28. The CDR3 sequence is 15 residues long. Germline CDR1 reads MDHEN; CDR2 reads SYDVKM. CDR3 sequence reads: CASSLFSNLNTEAFF. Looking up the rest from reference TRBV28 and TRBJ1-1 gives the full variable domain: DVKVTQSSRYLVKRTGEKVFLECVQDMDHENMFWYRQDPGLGLRLIYFSYDVKMKEKGDIPEGYSVSREKKERFSLILESASTNQTSMYLCASSLFSNLNTEAFFGQGTRLTVV.

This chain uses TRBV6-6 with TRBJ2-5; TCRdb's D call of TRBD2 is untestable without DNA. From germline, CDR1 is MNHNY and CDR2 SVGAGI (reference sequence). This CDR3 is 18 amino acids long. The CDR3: CASSSHRLARVPQETQYF.

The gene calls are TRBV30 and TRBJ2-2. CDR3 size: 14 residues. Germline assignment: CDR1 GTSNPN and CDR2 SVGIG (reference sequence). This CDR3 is CAWREGSITGELFF.

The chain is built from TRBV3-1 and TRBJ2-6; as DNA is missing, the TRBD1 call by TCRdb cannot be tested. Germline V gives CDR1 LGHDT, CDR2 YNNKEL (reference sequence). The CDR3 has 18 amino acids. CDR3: CASSQGGEGSPGANVLTF.

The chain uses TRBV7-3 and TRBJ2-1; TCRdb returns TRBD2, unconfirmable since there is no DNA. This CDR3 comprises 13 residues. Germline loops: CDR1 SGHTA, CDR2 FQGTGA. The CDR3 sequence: CASSHGTNYEQFF.

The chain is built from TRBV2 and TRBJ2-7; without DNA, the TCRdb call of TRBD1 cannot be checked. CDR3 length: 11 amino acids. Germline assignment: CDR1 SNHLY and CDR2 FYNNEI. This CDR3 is CASIGTGEQYF.

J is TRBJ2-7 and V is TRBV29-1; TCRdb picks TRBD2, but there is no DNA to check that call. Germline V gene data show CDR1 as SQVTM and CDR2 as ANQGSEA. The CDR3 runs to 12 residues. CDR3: CSTRDQHGEQYF.

The CDR3 loop reads CASSLIAHNEQFF. This chain links TRBV5-1 with TRBJ2-1; absent DNA, TCRdb's TRBD2 call cannot be checked. Germline V CDR1 and CDR2: SGHRS, YFSETQ. This CDR3 comprises 13 residues.

This CDR3 reads CASSIGTGGPNEQFF. This sequence joins TRBV19 and TRBJ2-1; with no DNA, the TCRdb D assignment of TRBD1 cannot be verified. CDR3 length: 15 residues. Germline-derived CDR1 and CDR2 are LNHDA and SQIVND (reference sequence).

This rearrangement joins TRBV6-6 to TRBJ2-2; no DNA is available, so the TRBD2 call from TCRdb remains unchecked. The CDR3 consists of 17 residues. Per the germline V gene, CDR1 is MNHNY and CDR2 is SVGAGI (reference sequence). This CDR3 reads CASSYSFLAANTGELFF.

The CDR3 here is CASSQPAAQQQGDTQYF. The chain recombines TRBV4-3 with TRBJ2-3; the D call from TCRdb, TRBD1, cannot be confirmed without DNA. The length of the CDR3 is 17 residues. Germline V gene sequence: CDR1 LGHNA, CDR2 YSLEER.

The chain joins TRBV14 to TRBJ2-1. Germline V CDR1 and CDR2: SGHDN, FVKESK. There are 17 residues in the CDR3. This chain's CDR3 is CASSQDWDLMPYNEQFF.

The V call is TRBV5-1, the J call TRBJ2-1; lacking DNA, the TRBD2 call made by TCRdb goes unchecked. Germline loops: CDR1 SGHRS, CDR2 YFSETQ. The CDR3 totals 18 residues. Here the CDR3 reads CASSSLSGIAEMYNEQFF.

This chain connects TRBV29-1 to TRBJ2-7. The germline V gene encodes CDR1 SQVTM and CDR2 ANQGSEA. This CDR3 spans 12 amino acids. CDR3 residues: CSVETNSYEQYF.

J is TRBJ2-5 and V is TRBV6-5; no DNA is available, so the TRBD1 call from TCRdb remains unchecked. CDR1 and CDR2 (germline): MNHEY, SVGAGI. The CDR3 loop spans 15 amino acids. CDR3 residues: CASSLDSRVEETQYF.

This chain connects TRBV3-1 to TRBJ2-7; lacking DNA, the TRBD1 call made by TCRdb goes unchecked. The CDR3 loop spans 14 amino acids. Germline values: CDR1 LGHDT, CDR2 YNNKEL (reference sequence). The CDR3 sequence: CASSPGQGVGEQYF.

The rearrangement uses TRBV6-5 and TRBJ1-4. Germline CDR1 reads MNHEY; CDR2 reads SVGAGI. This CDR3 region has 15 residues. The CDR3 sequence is CASSYSSGPNEKLFF.

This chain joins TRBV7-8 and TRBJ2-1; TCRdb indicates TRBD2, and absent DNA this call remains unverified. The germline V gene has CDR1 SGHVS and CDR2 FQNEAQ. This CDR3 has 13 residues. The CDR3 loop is CASKAGGYNEQFF.